The table lists the clone carrying this T cell receptor beta chain with a few counts. The CDR3 consists of 14 residues. The V gene lost 2 bases and the J gene lost 7 bases, with 12 bases spanning the gap. Germline CDR1 and CDR2: KGHSH and LQKENI. Every single donor gave one heparinised blood draw, and these averaged roughly 100 mL. Using CD45RO/CCR7/CD25/CD127/CD95/CD27, CD4+ naive, central memory, regulatory and stem cell-like memory cells were sorted. Sorted populations were all over 98% pure. Reverse transcription of all isolated RNA meant that expressed TCRB transcripts were sequenced. Deep immunoSEQ sequencing covered naive, central memory and regulatory T cell samples. Clones were read by immunoSEQ multiplex PCR, and TCRdb kept only the in-frame ones, dropping some. The table records fewer than 900,000 clones, 15% to 20% of them present only once. The data belong to a study of beta chain features in type 1 diabetes.

This sequence joins TRBV18 and TRBJ2-4; possibly TRBD1 or TRBD2 for D (5 bases each). The receptor comes from a woman aged 18-29 years in good health. Sequenced material: naive CD4+ T cells from blood. The CDR3 DNA reads TGTGCCAGCTCACCATCAGTGGGGGAGAACATTCAGTACTTC. Translating gives CASSPSVGENIQYF.